The 10 T cell receptor beta chains below come from one sample, sequenced in a study of beta chain features in type 1 diabetes. Expressed TCRB transcripts were sequenced, since all the RNA that had been isolated was reverse transcribed. Using immunoSEQ multiplex PCR, the repertoire was profiled, and TCRdb retains in-frame clones only, with some absent. The sample has fewer than 650,000 clones; 15% are singletons. Input material: naive CD4+ T cells from blood. Receptors originate from a man aged 18 to 35 in good health.

The V gene is TRBV21-1, the J gene TRBJ2-5; the D call TRBD1 from the table was never checked on the DNA. TRBV21-1 counts as a pseudogene. The CDR3 is 17 amino acids. CDR3 coding DNA: TGTGCCAGCAGCAAAGGGGATGACAGGGCCCGGACGGAGACCCAGTACTTC. Translating it yields CASSKGDDRARTETQYF.

The rearrangement uses TRBV14 and TRBJ1-1; D remains ambiguous. Per the germline V gene, CDR1 is SGHDN and CDR2 is FVKESK. This CDR3 is built from 13 residues. Trimming took 3 bases from V and 6 from J, leaving 11 bases between them. For the CDR3, the DNA is TGTGCCAGCAGCCAGAATGACCGGGCTGAAGCTTTCTTT. The encoded protein is CASSQNDRAEAFF.

The V gene is TRBV5-1, the J gene TRBJ2-7; D may be TRBD1 (6 bases). V was cut by 0 bases and J by 0 bases, with 13 bases left in between. Germline lookup yields CDR1 SGHRS and CDR2 YFSETQ. The CDR3 has 16 residues. CDR3 coding DNA: TGCGCCAGCAGCTTGGCCTCAGGGGCGATCTCCTACGAGCAGTACTTC. Its protein is CASSLASGAISYEQYF. Full variable domain (missing parts from reference TRBV5-1 and TRBJ2-7): KAGVTQTPRYLIKTRGQQVTLSCSPISGHRSVSWYQQTPGQGLQFLFEYFSETQRNKGNFPGRFSGRQFSNSRSEMNVSTLELGDSALYLCASSLASGAISYEQYFGPGTRLTVT.

The rearrangement links TRBV5-1 to TRBJ1-2; TRBD1 agrees at 7 bases. The CDR3 length is 15 residues. With V trimmed by 7 bases and J by 1 base, 10 bases remained unmatched. Per germline, CDR1 SGHRS and CDR2 YFSETQ. Here the CDR3 reads CASATGESINYGYTF. CDR3 coding DNA: TGCGCCAGCGCCACAGGGGAGAGCATTAACTATGGCTACACCTTC.

The gene calls are TRBV4-1 and TRBJ2-1, with 8 bases identical to TRBD2. CDR3 size: 18 residues. V lost 2 bases and J lost 8; bases outside the gene matches: 17. In germline, CDR1 is MGHRA, CDR2 YSYEKL. CDR3 in DNA: TGCGCCAGCAGCCAACCAACCGGGAGGGGGTCCCGAAGGGATGAGCAGTTCTTC. Translation gives CASSQPTGRGSRRDEQFF.

This clone was observed a few times. The gene calls are TRBV5-8 and TRBJ2-4; D not certain. Germline CDR1 is SGHTS and CDR2 is YDEGEE. The V end lost 3 bases, the J end lost 1 base, and 8 bases lay between the germline ends. The CDR3 consists of 14 residues. The chain's CDR3 is CASSSGFAKNIQYF. The CDR3 region has the DNA TGTGCCAGCAGCTCCGGGTTCGCCAAAAACATTCAGTACTTC.

The table lists this clone with a few counts. The chain uses TRBV5-4 and TRBJ2-7; D is tentatively TRBD1 or TRBD2 (6 bases each). The CDR3 is 15 residues long. Germline CDR1 is SGHNT and CDR2 is YYREEE (reference sequence). Trimming cost V 2 bases and J 3 bases, with 15 bases left between them. CDR3 in amino acids: CASSLSGADYYEQYF. For the CDR3, the DNA is TGTGCCAGCAGCTTATCGGGGGCAGACTACTACGAGCAGTACTTC.

The gene calls are TRBV2 and TRBJ2-3, with TRBD2 matching 9 bases. The junction had 3 bases not matched to a gene; V was cut back by 4 bases and J by 4 bases. This CDR3 is built from 14 residues. CDR1 and CDR2 from the germline V gene are SNHLY and FYNNEI. This CDR3 is CASSGEREADTQYF. CDR3 nucleotide sequence: TGTGCCAGCAGTGGAGAGCGGGAGGCAGATACGCAGTATTTT.

This clone has just a few counts. The gene calls are TRBV2 and TRBJ1-5; 8 bases align to TRBD1. This CDR3 is 15 amino acids long. The ends lost 7 bases at V and 0 bases at J; junction bases unmatched: 5. Germline V gene lookup returns CDR1 SNHLY and CDR2 FYNNEI. This CDR3 is CASTDRVVSNQPQHF. In nucleotides, the CDR3 is TGTGCCAGCACGGACAGGGTGGTTAGCAATCAGCCCCAGCATTTT.

The J gene is TRBJ1-5, the V gene TRBV28, with D perhaps TRBD1 (5 bases). V lost 5 bases, J lost 4 bases, and 12 bases lay in between. CDR1 is MDHEN and CDR2 is SYDVKM in the germline V gene. The CDR3 has 14 residues. CDR3 sequence reads: CASSPPGLNQPQHF. DNA of the CDR3: TGTGCCAGCAGTCCGCCGGGACTTAATCAGCCCCAGCATTTT. The whole variable domain, remainder taken from reference TRBV28 and TRBJ1-5, is DVKVTQSSRYLVKRTGEKVFLECVQDMDHENMFWYRQDPGLGLRLIYFSYDVKMKEKGDIPEGYSVSREKKERFSLILESASTNQTSMYLCASSPPGLNQPQHFGDGTRLSIL.